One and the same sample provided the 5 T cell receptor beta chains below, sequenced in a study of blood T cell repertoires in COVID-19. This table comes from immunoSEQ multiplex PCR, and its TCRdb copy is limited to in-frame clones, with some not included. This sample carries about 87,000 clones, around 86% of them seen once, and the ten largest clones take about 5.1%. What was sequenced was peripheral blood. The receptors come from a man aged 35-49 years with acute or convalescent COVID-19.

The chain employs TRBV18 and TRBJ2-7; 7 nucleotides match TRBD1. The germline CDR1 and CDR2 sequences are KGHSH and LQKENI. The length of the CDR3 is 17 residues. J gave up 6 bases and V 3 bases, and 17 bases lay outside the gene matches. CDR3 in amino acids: CASSPRKVGQFNIEQYF. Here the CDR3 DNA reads TGTGCCAGCTCACCTAGGAAGGTGGGACAGTTTAATATCGAGCAGTACTTC.

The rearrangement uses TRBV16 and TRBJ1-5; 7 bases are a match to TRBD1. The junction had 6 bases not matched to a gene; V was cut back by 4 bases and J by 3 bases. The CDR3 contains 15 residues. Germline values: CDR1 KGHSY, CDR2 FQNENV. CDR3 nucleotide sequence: TGTGCCAGCAGCCGCCCCGACAGGGCCAATCAGCCCCAGCATTTT. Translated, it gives CASSRPDRANQPQHF.

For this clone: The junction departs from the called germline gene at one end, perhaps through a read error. The CDR3 region is CASSPRTLRTDTDTQYF. The CDR3 DNA follows: TGTGCCAGCTCGCCACGAACTCTGCGGACAGACACAGATACGCAGTATTTT. This rearrangement joins TRBV18 to TRBJ2-3, with TRBD1 as a possible D gene (6 bases). The CDR3 has 17 residues. The germline V gene has CDR1 KGHSH and CDR2 LQKENI.

The CDR3 DNA sequence: TGTGCCTGGAGTGCCACAGGGGACTACGAGCAGTACTTC. The encoded protein is CAWSATGDYEQYF. The rearrangement joins TRBV30 to TRBJ2-7; 7 positions agree with TRBD1. The CDR3 is 13 residues long. Germline loops: CDR1 GTSNPN, CDR2 SVGIG (reference sequence). With 1 base clipped from V and 3 bases from J, the junction kept 3 bases outside the gene matches. The full variable domain, completed using reference TRBV30 and TRBJ2-7, is SQTIHQWPATLVQPVGSPLSLECTVEGTSNPNLYWYRQAAGRGLQLLFYSVGIGQISSEVPQNLSASRPQDRQFILSSKKLLLSDSGFYLCAWSATGDYEQYFGPGTRLTVT.

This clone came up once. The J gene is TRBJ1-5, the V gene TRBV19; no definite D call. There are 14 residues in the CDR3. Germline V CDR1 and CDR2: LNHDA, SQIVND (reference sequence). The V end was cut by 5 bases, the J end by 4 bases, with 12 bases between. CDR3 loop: CASSPTGGNQPQHF. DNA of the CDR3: TGTGCCAGTAGTCCGACGGGTGGGAATCAGCCCCAGCATTTT.